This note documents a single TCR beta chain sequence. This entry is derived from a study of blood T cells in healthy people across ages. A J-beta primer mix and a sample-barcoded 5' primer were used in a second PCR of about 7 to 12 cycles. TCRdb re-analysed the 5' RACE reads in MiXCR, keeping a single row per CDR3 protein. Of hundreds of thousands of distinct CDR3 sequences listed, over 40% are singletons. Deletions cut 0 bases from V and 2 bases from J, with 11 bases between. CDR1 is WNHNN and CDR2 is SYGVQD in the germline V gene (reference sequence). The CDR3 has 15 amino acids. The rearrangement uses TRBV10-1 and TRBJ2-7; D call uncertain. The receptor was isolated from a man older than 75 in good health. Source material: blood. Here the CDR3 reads CASSESANPTYEQYF. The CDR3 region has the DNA TGCGCCAGCAGTGAGTCGGCGAATCCCACCTACGAGCAGTACTTC.